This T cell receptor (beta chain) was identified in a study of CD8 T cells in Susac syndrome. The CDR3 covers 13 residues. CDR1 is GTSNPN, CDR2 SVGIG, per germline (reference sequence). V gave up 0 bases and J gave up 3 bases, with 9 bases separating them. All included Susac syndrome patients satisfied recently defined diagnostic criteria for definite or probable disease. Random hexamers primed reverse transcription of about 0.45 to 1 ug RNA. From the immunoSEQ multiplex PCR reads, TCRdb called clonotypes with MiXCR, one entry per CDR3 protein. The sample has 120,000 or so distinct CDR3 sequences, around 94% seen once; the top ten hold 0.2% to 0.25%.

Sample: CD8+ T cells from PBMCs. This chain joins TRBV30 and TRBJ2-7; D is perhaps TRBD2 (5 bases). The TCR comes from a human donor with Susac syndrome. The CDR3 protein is CAWSVWAGYEQYF. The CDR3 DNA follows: TGTGCCTGGAGTGTATGGGCGGGCTACGAGCAGTACTTC.